This T cell receptor beta chain was obtained from a study of shared clonotypes between healthy human individuals. About the research overall: The plates for each donor numbered three CD4 naive, three CD4 memory, two CD8 naive and one CD8 memory.

General study results and limits: Across subsets, estimated richness was generally greater for naive than for memory populations. Depth of sequencing was expected to influence donor clonotype sharing.

Profiling relied on immunoSEQ multiplex PCR, and the TCRdb table lists in-frame clones only, not all of them. The sample has about 2.4 million clones, approximately 93% seen once. Naive CD45RA+ and memory CD45RA-negative subsets were split from CD4+ cells. On this clone: What it binds is not known.

The CDR3 has 17 amino acids. J lost 4 bases, V lost 6 bases, and 9 bases had no gene match. CDR1 KGHSH and CDR2 LQKENI come from the germline V gene. Sequencing used naive CD4+ T cells from PBMCs. Specified subset: CD45RA+ positively selected. This clonotype was sampled from a man between 18 and 29 years old in good health. Some clones in this sample may be carry-over from other donors' samples. The chain joins TRBV18 to TRBJ2-3; TRBD2 matches 14 bases. The CDR3 loop reads CASSSRLAGGRADTQYF. CDR3 nucleotide sequence: TGTGCCAGCTCCTCAAGACTAGCGGGAGGGCGTGCAGATACGCAGTATTTT.